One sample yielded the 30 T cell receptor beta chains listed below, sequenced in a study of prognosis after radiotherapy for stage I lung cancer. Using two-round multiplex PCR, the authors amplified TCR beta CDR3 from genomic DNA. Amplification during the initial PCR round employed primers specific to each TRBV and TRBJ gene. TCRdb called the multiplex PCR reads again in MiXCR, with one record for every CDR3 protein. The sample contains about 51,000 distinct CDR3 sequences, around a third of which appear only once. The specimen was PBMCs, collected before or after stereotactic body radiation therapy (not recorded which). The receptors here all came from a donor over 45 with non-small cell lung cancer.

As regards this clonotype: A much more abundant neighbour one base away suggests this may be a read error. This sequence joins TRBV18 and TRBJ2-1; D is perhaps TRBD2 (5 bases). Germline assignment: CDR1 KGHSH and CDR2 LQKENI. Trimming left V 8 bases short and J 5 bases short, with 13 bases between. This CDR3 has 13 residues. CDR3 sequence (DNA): TGTGCCAGCCCCGGCCCCGGGAACAATGAGCAGTTCTTC. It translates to CASPGPGNNEQFF.

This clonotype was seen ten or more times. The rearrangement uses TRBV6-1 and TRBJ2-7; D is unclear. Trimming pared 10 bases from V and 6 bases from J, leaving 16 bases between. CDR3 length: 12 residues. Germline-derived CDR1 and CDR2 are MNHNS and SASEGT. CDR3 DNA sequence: TGTGCCACCGAAAAGGATTCGGGCGAGCAGTACTTC. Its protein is CATEKDSGEQYF.

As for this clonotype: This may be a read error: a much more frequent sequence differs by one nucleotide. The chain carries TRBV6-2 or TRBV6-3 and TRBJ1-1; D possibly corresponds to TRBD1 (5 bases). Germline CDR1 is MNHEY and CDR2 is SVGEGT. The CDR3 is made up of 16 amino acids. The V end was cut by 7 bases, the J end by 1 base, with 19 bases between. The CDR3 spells CASNIRLGRRNTEAFF. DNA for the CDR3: TGTGCCAGCAACATCCGGTTGGGACGGCGGAACACTGAAGCTTTCTTT.

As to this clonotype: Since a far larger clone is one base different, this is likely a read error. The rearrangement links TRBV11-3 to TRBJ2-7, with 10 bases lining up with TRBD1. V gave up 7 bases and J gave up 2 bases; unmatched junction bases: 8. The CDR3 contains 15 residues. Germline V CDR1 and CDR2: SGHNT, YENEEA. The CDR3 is CASIRGTGAAYEQYF. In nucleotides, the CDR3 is TGTGCCAGCATCCGGGGGACAGGGGCTGCCTACGAGCAGTACTTC.

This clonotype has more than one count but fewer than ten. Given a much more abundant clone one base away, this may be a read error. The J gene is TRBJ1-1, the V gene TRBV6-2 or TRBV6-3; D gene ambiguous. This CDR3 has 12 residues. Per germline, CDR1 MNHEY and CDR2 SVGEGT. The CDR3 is CASGVVNTGAFF. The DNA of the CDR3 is TGTGCCAGTGGGGTAGTGAACACTGGAGCTTTCTTT.

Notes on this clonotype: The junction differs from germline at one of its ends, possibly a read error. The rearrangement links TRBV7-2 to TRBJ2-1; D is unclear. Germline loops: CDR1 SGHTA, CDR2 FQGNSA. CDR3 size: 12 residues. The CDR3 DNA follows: TGTGCCAGCAGCTTAAAGGGATATGAGCAGTCCTTC. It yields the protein CASSLKGYEQSF.

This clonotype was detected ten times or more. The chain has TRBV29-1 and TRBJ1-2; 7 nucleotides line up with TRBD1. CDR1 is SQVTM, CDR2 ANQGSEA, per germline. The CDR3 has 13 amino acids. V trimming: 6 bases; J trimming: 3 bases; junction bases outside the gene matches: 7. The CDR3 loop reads CSVVDRVDYGYTF. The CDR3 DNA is TGCAGCGTCGTTGACAGGGTGGACTATGGCTACACCTTC.

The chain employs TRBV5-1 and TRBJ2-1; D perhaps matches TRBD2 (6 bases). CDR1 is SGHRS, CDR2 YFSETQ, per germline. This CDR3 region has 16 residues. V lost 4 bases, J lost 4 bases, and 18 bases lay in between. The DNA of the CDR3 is TGCGCCAGCAGCCCCTTTGCGGGCGGGGTTTACAATGAGCAGTTCTTC. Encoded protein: CASSPFAGGVYNEQFF.

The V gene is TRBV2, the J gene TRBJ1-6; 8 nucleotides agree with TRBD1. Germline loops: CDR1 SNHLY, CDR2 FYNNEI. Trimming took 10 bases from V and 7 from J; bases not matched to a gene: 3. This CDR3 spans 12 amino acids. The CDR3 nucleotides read TGTGCCATACAGGGGGGGAATTCACCCCTCCACTTT. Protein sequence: CAIQGGNSPLHF.

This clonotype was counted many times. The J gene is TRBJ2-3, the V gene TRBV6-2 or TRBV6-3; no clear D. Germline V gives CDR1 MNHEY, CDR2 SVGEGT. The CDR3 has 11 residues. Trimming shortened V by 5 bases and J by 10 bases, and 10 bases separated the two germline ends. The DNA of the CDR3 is TGTGCCAGCAGTCAGCTTAACGCGCAGTATTTT. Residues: CASSQLNAQYF.

Here the CDR3 reads CASSTQETQYF. The DNA of the CDR3 is TGTGCCAGCAGCACCCAAGAGACCCAGTACTTC. V usage is TRBV2 and J usage is TRBJ2-5; D is uncertain. The V gene's germline CDR1 is SNHLY and CDR2 FYNNEI. V was clipped by 6 bases and J by 1 base, with 3 bases between them. The CDR3 spans 11 residues.

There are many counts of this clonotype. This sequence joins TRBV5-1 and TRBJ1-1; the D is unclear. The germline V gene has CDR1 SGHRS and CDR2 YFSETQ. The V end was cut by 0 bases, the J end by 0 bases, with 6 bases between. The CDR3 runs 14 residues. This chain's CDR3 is CASSLGPMNTEAFF. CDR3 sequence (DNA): TGCGCCAGCAGCTTGGGGCCGATGAACACTGAAGCTTTCTTT.

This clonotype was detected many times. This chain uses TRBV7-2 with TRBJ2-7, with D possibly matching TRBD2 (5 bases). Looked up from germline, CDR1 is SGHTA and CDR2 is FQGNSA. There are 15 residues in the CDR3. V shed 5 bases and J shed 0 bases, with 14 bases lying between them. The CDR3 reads CASSPGYSRSYEQYF. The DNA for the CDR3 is TGTGCCAGCAGCCCGGGGTATAGCCGCTCCTACGAGCAGTACTTC.

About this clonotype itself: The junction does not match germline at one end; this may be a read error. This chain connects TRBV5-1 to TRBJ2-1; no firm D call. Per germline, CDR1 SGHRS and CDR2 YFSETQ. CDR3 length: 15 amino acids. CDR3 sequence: CASSRSRFPYNEQFF. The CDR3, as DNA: TGCGCCAGCAGCCGTAGCCGATTTCCCTATAATGAGCAGTTCTTC.

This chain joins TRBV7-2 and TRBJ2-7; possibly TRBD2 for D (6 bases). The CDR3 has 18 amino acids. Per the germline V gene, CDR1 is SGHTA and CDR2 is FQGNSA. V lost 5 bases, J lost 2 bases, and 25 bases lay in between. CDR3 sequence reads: CASSTTRLVLAATYEQYF. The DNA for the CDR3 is TGTGCCAGCAGCACGACCCGACTTGTATTAGCGGCAACCTACGAGCAGTACTTC.

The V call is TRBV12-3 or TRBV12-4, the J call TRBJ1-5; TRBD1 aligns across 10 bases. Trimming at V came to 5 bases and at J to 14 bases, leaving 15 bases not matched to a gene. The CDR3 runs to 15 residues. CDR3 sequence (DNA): TGTGCCAGCAGTGTGGGACAGGGGAGGAATCAGCACAAGCATTTT. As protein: CASSVGQGRNQHKHF.

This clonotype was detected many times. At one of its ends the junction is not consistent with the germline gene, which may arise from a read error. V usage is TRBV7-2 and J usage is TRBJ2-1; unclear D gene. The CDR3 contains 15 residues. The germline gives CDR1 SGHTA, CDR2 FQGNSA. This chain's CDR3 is CAGSPSALGYNEQFF. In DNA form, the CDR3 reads TGTGCCGGCAGCCCTAGTGCCCTGGGATACAATGAGCAGTTCTTC.

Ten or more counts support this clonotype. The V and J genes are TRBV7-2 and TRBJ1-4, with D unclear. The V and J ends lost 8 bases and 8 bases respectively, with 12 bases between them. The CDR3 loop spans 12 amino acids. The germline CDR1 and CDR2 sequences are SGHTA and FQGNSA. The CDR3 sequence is CASGRFGEKLFF. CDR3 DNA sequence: TGTGCCAGCGGCCGCTTCGGGGAAAAACTGTTTTTT.

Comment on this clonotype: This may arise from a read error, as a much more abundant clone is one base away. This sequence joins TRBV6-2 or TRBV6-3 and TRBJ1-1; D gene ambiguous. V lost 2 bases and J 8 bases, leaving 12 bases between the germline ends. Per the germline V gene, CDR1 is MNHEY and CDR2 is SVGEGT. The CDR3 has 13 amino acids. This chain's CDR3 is CASSYNGKTEAFF. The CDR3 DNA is TGTGCCAGCAGTTACAATGGGAAAACGGAAGCTTTCTTT.

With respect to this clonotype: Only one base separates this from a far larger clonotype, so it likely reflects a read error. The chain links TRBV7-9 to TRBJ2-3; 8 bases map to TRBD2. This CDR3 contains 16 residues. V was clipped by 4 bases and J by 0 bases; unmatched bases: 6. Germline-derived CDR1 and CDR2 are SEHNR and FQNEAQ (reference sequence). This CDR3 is CASSYRSGVSTDTQYF. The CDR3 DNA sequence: TGTGCCAGCAGCTACCGTAGCGGGGTTAGCACAGATACGCAGTATTTT.

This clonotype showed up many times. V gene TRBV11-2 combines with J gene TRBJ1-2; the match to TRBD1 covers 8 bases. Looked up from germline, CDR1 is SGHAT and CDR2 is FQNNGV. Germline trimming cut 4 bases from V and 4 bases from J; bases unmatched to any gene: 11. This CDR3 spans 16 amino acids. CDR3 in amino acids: CASSSTRQGKLYGYTF. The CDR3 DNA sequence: TGTGCCAGCAGCTCAACACGACAGGGGAAGCTCTATGGCTACACCTTC.

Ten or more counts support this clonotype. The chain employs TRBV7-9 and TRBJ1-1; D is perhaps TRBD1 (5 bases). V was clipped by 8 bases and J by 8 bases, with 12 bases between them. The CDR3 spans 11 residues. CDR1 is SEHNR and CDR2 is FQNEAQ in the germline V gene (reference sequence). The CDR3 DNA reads TGTGCCAGCCGCCAGGGTGGGGAAGCTTTCTTT. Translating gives CASRQGGEAFF.

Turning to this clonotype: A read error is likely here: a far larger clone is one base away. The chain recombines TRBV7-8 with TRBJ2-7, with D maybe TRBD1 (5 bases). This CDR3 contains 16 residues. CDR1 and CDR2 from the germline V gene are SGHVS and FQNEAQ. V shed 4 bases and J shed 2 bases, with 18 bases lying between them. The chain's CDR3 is CASSSLMGRIAYEQYF. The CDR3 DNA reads TGTGCCAGCAGCTCCCTCATGGGGCGAATAGCCTACGAGCAGTACTTC.

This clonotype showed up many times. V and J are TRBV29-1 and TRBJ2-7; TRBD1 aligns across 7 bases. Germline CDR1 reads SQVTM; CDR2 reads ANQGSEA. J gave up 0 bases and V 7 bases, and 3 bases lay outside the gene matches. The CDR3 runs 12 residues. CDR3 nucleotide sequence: TGCAGCGCGGGACAGAGCTCCTACGAGCAGTACTTC. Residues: CSAGQSSYEQYF.

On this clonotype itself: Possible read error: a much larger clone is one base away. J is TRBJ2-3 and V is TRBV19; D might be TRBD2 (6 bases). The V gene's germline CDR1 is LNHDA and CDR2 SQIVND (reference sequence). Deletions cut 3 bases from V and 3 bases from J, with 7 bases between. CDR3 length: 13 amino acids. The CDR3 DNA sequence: TGTGCCAGTAGTATTGGGAGGACAGATACGCAGTATTTT. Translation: CASSIGRTDTQYF.

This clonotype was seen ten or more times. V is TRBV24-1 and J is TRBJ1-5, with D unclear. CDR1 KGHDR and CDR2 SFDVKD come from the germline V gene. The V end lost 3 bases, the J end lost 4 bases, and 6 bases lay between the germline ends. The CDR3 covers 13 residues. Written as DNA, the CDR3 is TGTGCCACCAGTGATGAAGCAAATCAGCCCCAGCATTTT. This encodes CATSDEANQPQHF.

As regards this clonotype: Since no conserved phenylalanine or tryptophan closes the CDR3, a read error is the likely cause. For the CDR3, the DNA is TGTGCCAGCAGGATAGCGGCCATTAGCTCCTACAATGAGCAGTTCCTC. Its protein product is CASRIAAISSYNEQFL. The J gene is TRBJ2-5, the V gene TRBV6-1; D possibly corresponds to TRBD2 (6 bases). Near its end, the DNA agrees better with TRBJ2-1, so the J call may be wrong. Germline loops: CDR1 MNHNS, CDR2 SASEGT. CDR3 size: 16 residues.

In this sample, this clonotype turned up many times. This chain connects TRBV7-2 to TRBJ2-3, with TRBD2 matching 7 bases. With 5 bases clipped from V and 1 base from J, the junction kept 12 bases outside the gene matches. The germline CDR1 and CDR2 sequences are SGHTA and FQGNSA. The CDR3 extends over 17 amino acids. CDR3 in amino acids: CASSLFLAEPRTDTQYF. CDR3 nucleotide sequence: TGTGCCAGCAGCCTCTTCCTAGCGGAACCACGCACAGATACGCAGTATTTT.

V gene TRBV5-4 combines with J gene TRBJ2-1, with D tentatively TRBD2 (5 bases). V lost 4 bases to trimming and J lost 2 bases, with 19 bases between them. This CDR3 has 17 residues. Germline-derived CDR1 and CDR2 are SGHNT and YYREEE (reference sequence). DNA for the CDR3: TGTGCCAGCAGCCCGGAGTTGGTAACGGGGACCTACAATGAGCAGTTCTTC. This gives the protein CASSPELVTGTYNEQFF.

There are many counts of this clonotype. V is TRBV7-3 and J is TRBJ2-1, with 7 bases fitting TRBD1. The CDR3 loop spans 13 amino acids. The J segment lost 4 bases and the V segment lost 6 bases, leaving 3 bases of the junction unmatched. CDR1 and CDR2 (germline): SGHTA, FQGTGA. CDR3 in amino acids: CASRRDRYNEQFF. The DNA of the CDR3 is TGTGCCAGCAGGAGGGACAGATACAATGAGCAGTTCTTC.